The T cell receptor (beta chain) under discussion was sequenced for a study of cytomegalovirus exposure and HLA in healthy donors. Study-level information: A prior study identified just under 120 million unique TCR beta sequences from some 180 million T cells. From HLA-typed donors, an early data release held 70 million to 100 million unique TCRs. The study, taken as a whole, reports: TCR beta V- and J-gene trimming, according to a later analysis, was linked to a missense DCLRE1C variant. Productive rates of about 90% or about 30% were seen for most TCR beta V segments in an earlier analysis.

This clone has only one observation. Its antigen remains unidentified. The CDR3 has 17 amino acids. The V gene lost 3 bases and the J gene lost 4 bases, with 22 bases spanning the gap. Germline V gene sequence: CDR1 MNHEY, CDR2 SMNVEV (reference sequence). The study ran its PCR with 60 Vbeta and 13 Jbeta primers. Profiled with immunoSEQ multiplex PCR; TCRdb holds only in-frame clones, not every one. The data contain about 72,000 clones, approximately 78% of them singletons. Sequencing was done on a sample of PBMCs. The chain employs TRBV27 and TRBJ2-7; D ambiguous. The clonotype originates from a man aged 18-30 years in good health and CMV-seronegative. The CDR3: CASSFLSTSSFTYEQYF. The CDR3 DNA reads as TGTGCCAGCAGTTTCCTTAGCACATCCTCTTTTACTTACGAGCAGTACTTC.